Following are 21 T cell receptor beta chains from one sample sequenced in a study of blood T cell repertoires in COVID-19. The repertoire was sequenced with immunoSEQ multiplex PCR; TCRdb's copy has only in-frame clones and lacks some. The table includes 300,000 to 400,000 clones, 75% to 85% detected once. Input material: peripheral blood. The receptors stem from a human donor in a cohort sampled during active COVID-19.

V is TRBV9 and J is TRBJ2-5; D is perhaps TRBD2 (5 bases). V was trimmed by 4 bases and J by 1 base, leaving 23 bases between them. The CDR3 has 18 residues. Germline V gene sequence: CDR1 SGDLS, CDR2 YYNGEE. The CDR3 is CASSPDWRLGSTQETQYF. The CDR3 region has the DNA TGTGCCAGCAGCCCCGATTGGCGGCTAGGGAGCACCCAAGAGACCCAGTACTTC.

The chain links TRBV7-9 to TRBJ1-2; 8 positions match TRBD1. The germline CDR1 and CDR2 sequences are SEHNR and FQNEAQ (reference sequence). The trim removed 3 bases at V and 8 bases at J, leaving 2 bases unmatched. The length of the CDR3 is 12 residues. The CDR3 region is CASSLDRAGYTF. DNA for the CDR3: TGTGCCAGCAGCTTGGACAGGGCGGGCTACACCTTC.

V usage is TRBV18 and J usage is TRBJ2-2, with 7 positions matching TRBD2. The germline CDR1 and CDR2 sequences are KGHSH and LQKENI. This CDR3 comprises 15 residues. J lost 0 bases, V lost 3 bases, and 1 base had no gene match. The CDR3 is CASSPGGSNTGELFF. As DNA, the CDR3 is TGTGCCAGCTCACCCGGGGGGTCGAACACCGGGGAGCTGTTTTTT.

The chain links TRBV6-1 to TRBJ2-5; 8 bases are a match to TRBD1. V was clipped by 3 bases and J by 1 base; unmatched bases: 7. The germline V gene has CDR1 MNHNS and CDR2 SASEGT. CDR3 length: 16 residues. The CDR3 is CASSDRQGKGQETQYF. In nucleotides, the CDR3 is TGTGCCAGCAGTGATAGACAGGGGAAGGGCCAAGAGACCCAGTACTTC.

This chain connects TRBV30 to TRBJ1-3, with D possibly TRBD1 on 6 matching bases. V lost 5 bases, J lost 2 bases, and 13 bases lay in between. The CDR3 loop spans 14 amino acids. Looked up from germline, CDR1 is GTSNPN and CDR2 is SVGIG (reference sequence). Written as DNA, the CDR3 is TGTGCCTGGGAAACAGGGTTACCTGGAAACACCATATATTTT. Its translation: CAWETGLPGNTIYF.

This rearrangement joins TRBV7-8 to TRBJ2-5, with 9 bases matching TRBD2. This CDR3 is built from 20 residues. Trimming took 5 bases from V and 2 from J; bases not matched to a gene: 21. CDR1 and CDR2 (germline): SGHVS, FQNEAQ. CDR3 bases: TGTGCCAGCAGCCCAGGCTCTCGCAGCGGGGGGTCTACCCATCAAGAGACCCAGTACTTC. Its translation: CASSPGSRSGGSTHQETQYF. The full variable domain, with the rest looked up from reference TRBV7-8 and TRBJ2-5, is GAGVSQSPRYKVAKRGQDVALRCDPISGHVSLFWYQQALGQGPEFLTYFQNEAQLDKSGLPSDRFFAERPEGSVSTLKIQRTQQEDSAVYLCASSPGSRSGGSTHQETQYFGPGTRLLVL.

The chain carries TRBV6-6 and TRBJ1-2; 8 bases match TRBD1. Germline V gene lookup returns CDR1 MNHNY and CDR2 SVGAGI (reference sequence). The CDR3 spans 14 residues. Trimming removed 6 bases from V and 4 bases from J; junction bases left unmatched: 7. As DNA, the CDR3 is TGTGCCAGCAGCCTGGACAGGGTATCCTATGGCTACACCTTC. Translation: CASSLDRVSYGYTF.

This chain links TRBV6-6 with TRBJ1-1; 8 bases fit TRBD1. The germline V gene encodes CDR1 MNHNY and CDR2 SVGAGI (reference sequence). The CDR3 is 12 residues long. Trimming at V came to 9 bases and at J to 6 bases, leaving 6 bases not matched to a gene. CDR3: CASTGGSAEAFF. As DNA, the CDR3 is TGTGCCAGTACAGGGGGGTCCGCTGAAGCTTTCTTT.

This chain uses TRBV7-9 with TRBJ1-1; D is uncertain. V lost 4 bases and J 7 bases, leaving 16 bases between the germline ends. The germline CDR1 and CDR2 sequences are SEHNR and FQNEAQ (reference sequence). The CDR3 spans 14 residues. This CDR3 reads CASSWEGTIGEAFF. CDR3 nucleotides: TGTGCCAGCAGCTGGGAGGGTACTATAGGTGAAGCTTTCTTT.

This chain connects TRBV27 to TRBJ1-1; possible D gene TRBD1, 5 bases. V was pared by 6 bases and J by 11 bases, with 10 bases between. This CDR3 region has 10 residues. Germline CDR1 and CDR2: MNHEY and SMNVEV (reference sequence). For the CDR3, the DNA is TGTGCCAGCAGGGGGCGCACGGCTTTCTTT. Its translation is CASRGRTAFF.

J is TRBJ2-3 and V is TRBV5-6, with TRBD2 as a possible D gene (5 bases). V dropped 2 bases and J dropped 0 bases, with 10 bases sitting between them. Per the germline V gene, CDR1 is SGHDT and CDR2 is YYEEEE. The CDR3 sequence is 15 residues long. The CDR3, as DNA: TGTGCCAGCAGCTTTTCGAGGGTAAGCACAGATACGCAGTATTTT. This translates into CASSFSRVSTDTQYF.

The chain employs TRBV18 and TRBJ1-1, with unresolved D. V dropped 6 bases and J dropped 0 bases, with 14 bases sitting between them. Germline V gene data show CDR1 as KGHSH and CDR2 as LQKENI. The CDR3 contains 15 residues. The CDR3 sequence: CASSSAGGMNTEAFF. The CDR3 coding sequence is TGTGCCAGCTCGTCGGCCGGAGGCATGAACACTGAAGCTTTCTTT.

This clone is a singleton in its sample. The CDR3 reads CASSYQGTSNIQYF. The CDR3 bases are TGTGCCAGCAGCTACCAGGGTACATCCAACATTCAGTACTTC. This chain links TRBV11-1 with TRBJ2-4, with D perhaps matching TRBD1 (5 bases). The CDR3 length is 14 residues. V was pared by 4 bases and J by 7 bases, with 14 bases between. Germline values: CDR1 SGHAT, CDR2 FQDESV (reference sequence). Using reference TRBV11-1 and TRBJ2-4 for the parts outside the CDR3, the full variable domain is EAEVAQSPRYKITEKSQAVAFWCDPISGHATLYWYRQILGQGPELLVQFQDESVVDDSQLPKDRFSAERLKGVDSTLKIQPAELGDSAMYLCASSYQGTSNIQYFGAGTRLSVL.

The V call is TRBV11-1, the J call TRBJ2-2; no clear D. The V gene lost 2 bases and the J gene lost 1 base, with 8 bases spanning the gap. The CDR3 sequence is 15 residues long. Germline V gene lookup returns CDR1 SGHAT and CDR2 FQDESV (reference sequence). In DNA, the CDR3 is TGTGCCAGCAGCTTAAGAGCCCTGAACACCGGGGAGCTGTTTTTT. It specifies CASSLRALNTGELFF.

The chain couples TRBV11-3 to TRBJ1-2; TRBD1 aligns across 12 bases. V lost 5 bases, J lost 4 bases, and 8 bases stayed unmatched. Germline V gives CDR1 SGHNT, CDR2 YENEEA. The CDR3 covers 16 residues. The chain's CDR3 is CASSPGTGGVSYGYTF. The CDR3 DNA is TGTGCCAGCAGCCCGGGGACAGGGGGCGTATCCTATGGCTACACCTTC.

In its sample, this clone was seen once. V usage is TRBV24-1 and J usage is TRBJ2-7, with D possibly TRBD2 on 7 matching bases. Trimming took off 2 bases at V and 6 bases at J, with 10 bases between the two ends. Germline CDR1 KGHDR, CDR2 SFDVKD. This CDR3 has 13 amino acids. The DNA of the CDR3 is TGTGCCACCAGTGATTGGGAGGGGGTCGAGCAGTACTTC. Translating gives CATSDWEGVEQYF.

This chain links TRBV19 with TRBJ1-1; possibly TRBD1 for D (6 bases). Germline values: CDR1 LNHDA, CDR2 SQIVND (reference sequence). CDR3 length equals 17 residues. The V end lost 9 bases, the J end lost 4 bases, and 27 bases lay between the germline ends. The CDR3 here is CASHGWTVKQLGTEAFF. The CDR3, as DNA: TGTGCCAGCCATGGTTGGACAGTAAAACAGCTGGGCACTGAAGCTTTCTTT.

Concerning this clone: Other DNA variants within this sample encode the same CDR3. The chain carries TRBV9 and TRBJ2-3; 11 nucleotides align to TRBD2. The trim removed 0 bases at V and 4 bases at J, leaving 1 base unmatched. The CDR3 is 15 residues long. CDR1 and CDR2 from the germline V gene are SGDLS and YYNGEE. The CDR3: CASSVVAGGADTQYF. The DNA for the CDR3 is TGTGCCAGCAGCGTAGTAGCGGGGGGGGCAGATACGCAGTATTTT.

The rearrangement links TRBV10-3 to TRBJ2-7, with D perhaps TRBD1 (6 bases). V was trimmed by 6 bases and J by 1 base, leaving 13 bases between them. The CDR3 totals 14 residues. Germline loops: CDR1 ENHRY, CDR2 SYGVKD. The DNA of the CDR3 is TGTGCCATCAGCTACCGGGACAAGTCCTACGAGCAGTACTTC. Residues: CAISYRDKSYEQYF.

The chain couples TRBV6-5 to TRBJ2-7; TRBD1 might be the D (5 bases). The CDR3 totals 16 residues. The V gene's germline CDR1 is MNHEY and CDR2 SVGAGI. The V end was cut by 3 bases, the J end by 7 bases, with 22 bases between. The CDR3 region has the DNA TGTGCCAGCAGTTATCTAAGGAGTGGGGCTGCGAGGGAGCAGTACTTC. Its translation is CASSYLRSGAAREQYF.

This chain links TRBV29-1 with TRBJ1-2, with a tentative D call TRBD1 (6 bases). The V and J ends lost 2 bases and 4 bases respectively, with 11 bases between them. CDR3 size: 13 residues. CDR1 is SQVTM and CDR2 is ANQGSEA in the germline V gene. The DNA of the CDR3 is TGCAGCGTTGAATTGGGAGGGGGCTATGGCTACACCTTC. Translating it yields CSVELGGGYGYTF.